A selection of T cell receptor beta chains follows, all from one sample in a study of blood T cells in healthy people across ages. TCRdb passed the 5' RACE reads through MiXCR, listing each CDR3 protein once. This repertoire shows some 900,000 distinct CDR3 sequences, 29% found once; its top ten account for roughly 17%. Material for sequencing was blood. Every receptor here comes from a woman of 80 years or more in good health. Each CDR3 is given with its conserved first and last residue. The D gene is left open where the match is weak. Size is stated for part of the rows, as once, few or many counts, or as a class when the clone is expanded.

abundance: NA
d_gene: TRBD2
j_gene: TRBJ2-4
len: 14
v_gene: TRBV7-2
CDR3nt: TGTGCCAGCAGCCGCGGACTAGCGGAAAACATTCAGTACTTC
CDR3aa: CASSRGLAENIQYF

abundance: few
d_gene: TRBD1
j_gene: TRBJ2-7
len: 14
v_gene: TRBV18
CDR3nt: TGTGCCAGCTCAGACAGGGACCCCTCCTACGAGCAGTACTTC
CDR3aa: CASSDRDPSYEQYF

abundance: many
d_gene: TRBD1
j_gene: TRBJ2-1
len: 17
v_gene: TRBV14
CDR3nt: TGTGCCAGCAGGCCCCTACCGGGACAGGGGGCGGCAGATGAGCAGTTCTTC
CDR3aa: CASRPLPGQGAADEQFF

abundance: NA
d_gene: NA
j_gene: TRBJ2-3
len: 15
v_gene: TRBV4-2
CDR3nt: TGTGCCAGCAACCAAGGGGCCTTTAGCACAGATACGCAGTATTTT
CDR3aa: CASNQGAFSTDTQYF

abundance: many
d_gene: TRBD1
j_gene: TRBJ2-1
len: 16
v_gene: TRBV6-5
CDR3nt: TGTGCCAGCACCAAGGGTTCCGGGACAGGTAACAATGAGCAGTTCTTC
CDR3aa: CASTKGSGTGNNEQFF

abundance: many
d_gene: TRBD2
j_gene: TRBJ2-1
len: 15
v_gene: TRBV20-1
CDR3nt: TGCAGTGCTAGCCCTAGCGGGGGAATCTACAATGAGCAGTTCTTC
CDR3aa: CSASPSGGIYNEQFF

abundance: many
d_gene: NA
j_gene: TRBJ2-5
len: 14
v_gene: TRBV5-1
CDR3nt: TGCGCCAGCAGCACCGGGGCTTCACAAGAGACCCAGTACTTC
CDR3aa: CASSTGASQETQYF

abundance: few
d_gene: TRBD1
j_gene: TRBJ1-2
len: 15
v_gene: TRBV3-1
CDR3nt: TGTGCCAGCAGCCAACCGGGACAGGCCTTGAAAGGCTACACCTTC
CDR3aa: CASSQPGQALKGYTF

abundance: many
d_gene: NA
j_gene: TRBJ1-5
len: 15
v_gene: TRBV4-3
CDR3nt: TGCGCCAGCAGCCAAGATAAGGGGGGCAGTCAGCCCCAGCATTTT
CDR3aa: CASSQDKGGSQPQHF

abundance: NA
d_gene: NA
j_gene: TRBJ2-1
len: 16
v_gene: TRBV5-1
CDR3nt: TGCGCCAGCAGCTTGCTGGGGAGGCAGTTCATCGACGGGCAGTTCTTC
CDR3aa: CASSLLGRQFIDGQFF

abundance: many
d_gene: TRBD2
j_gene: TRBJ2-3
len: 17
v_gene: TRBV7-8
CDR3nt: TGTGCCAGCAGCTTAGTAGCAGCGGGGGGCTCCACAGATACGCAGTATTTT
CDR3aa: CASSLVAAGGSTDTQYF

abundance: NA
d_gene: TRBD2
j_gene: TRBJ2-7
len: 15
v_gene: TRBV5-1
CDR3nt: TGCGCCAGCAGCTCGACTAGCGGGGGCCTAATTGAGCAGTACTTC
CDR3aa: CASSSTSGGLIEQYF

abundance: NA
d_gene: NA
j_gene: TRBJ2-3
len: 15
v_gene: TRBV4-2
CDR3nt: TGTGCCAGCAGCTGGCACCCCTCTAGCACAGATACGCAGTATTTT
CDR3aa: CASSWHPSSTDTQYF

abundance: few
d_gene: NA
j_gene: TRBJ1-1
len: 14
v_gene: TRBV6-2/TRBV6-3
CDR3nt: TGTGCCAGCAGTTACGAGCTAAAGAACACTGAAGCTTTCTTT
CDR3aa: CASSYELKNTEAFF

abundance: few
d_gene: NA
j_gene: TRBJ1-6
len: 12
v_gene: TRBV7-9
CDR3nt: TGTGCCAGCGGTAATGTTAATTCACCCCTCCACTTT
CDR3aa: CASGNVNSPLHF

abundance: NA
d_gene: NA
j_gene: TRBJ2-1
len: 13
v_gene: TRBV29-1
CDR3nt: TGCAGCGTGGGCTCGATGGGGGGAGGTGAGCAGTTCTTC
CDR3aa: CSVGSMGGGEQFF

abundance: many
d_gene: NA
j_gene: TRBJ2-6
len: 17
v_gene: TRBV15
CDR3nt: TGTGCCACCATCGAAGGCACCATCGCTCCTGGGGCCAACGTCCTGACTTTC
CDR3aa: CATIEGTIAPGANVLTF

abundance: NA
d_gene: TRBD1
j_gene: TRBJ2-1
len: 19
v_gene: TRBV6-5
CDR3nt: TGTGCCAGCAGTTACGCCCCGGGACAGGGGGCGAGCCCCTGCAGTGAGCAGTTCTTC
CDR3aa: CASSYAPGQGASPCSEQFF

abundance: NA
d_gene: TRBD1
j_gene: TRBJ2-1
len: 15
v_gene: TRBV20-1
CDR3nt: TGCAGTGCGCCTGCCCTTTGCAGGGGGTGCGATGAGCAGTTCTTC
CDR3aa: CSAPALCRGCDEQFF

abundance: NA
d_gene: NA
j_gene: TRBJ2-5
len: 14
v_gene: TRBV6-6
CDR3nt: TGTGCCAGCAGGTACGGGCTAACGCAAGAGACCCAGTACTTC
CDR3aa: CASRYGLTQETQYF

abundance: many
d_gene: NA
j_gene: TRBJ2-1
len: 16
v_gene: TRBV6-5
CDR3nt: TGTGCCAGCAGTTACTCGAAACAGTTTAGCGGCAATGAGCAGTTCTTC
CDR3aa: CASSYSKQFSGNEQFF

abundance: few
d_gene: TRBD2
j_gene: TRBJ2-1
len: 16
v_gene: TRBV5-1
CDR3nt: TGCGCCAGCAGCCCGGCGGCGGCGGGAGGGCCAGGTGAGCAGGTCTTC
CDR3aa: CASSPAAAGGPGEQVF

abundance: once
d_gene: NA
j_gene: TRBJ2-2
len: 14
v_gene: TRBV24-1
CDR3nt: TGTGCCACCAGTGATCCTCTGAGCCCCGGGGAGCTGTTTTTT
CDR3aa: CATSDPLSPGELFF

abundance: many
d_gene: TRBD2
j_gene: TRBJ2-7
len: 13
v_gene: TRBV9
CDR3nt: TGTGCCAGCAGCGTAGGGACTAGCGGCGAGCAGTACTTC
CDR3aa: CASSVGTSGEQYF

abundance: many
d_gene: NA
j_gene: TRBJ2-6
len: 16
v_gene: TRBV14
CDR3nt: TGTGCCAGCAGCCAGTCGGGTCGATCTGGGGCCAACGTCCTGACTTTC
CDR3aa: CASSQSGRSGANVLTF

abundance: few
d_gene: TRBD1
j_gene: TRBJ2-3
len: 16
v_gene: TRBV7-9
CDR3nt: TGTGCCAGCAGCTTAGGTTCGGGACAGAACACAGATACGCAGTATTTT
CDR3aa: CASSLGSGQNTDTQYF

abundance: many
d_gene: NA
j_gene: TRBJ2-5
len: 14
v_gene: TRBV11-3
CDR3nt: TGTGCCAGCAGCCCCCGAGGATCTCAAGAGACCCAGTACTTC
CDR3aa: CASSPRGSQETQYF

abundance: NA
d_gene: TRBD2
j_gene: TRBJ2-7
len: 17
v_gene: TRBV20-1
CDR3nt: TGCAGTGCTAGCGGGCTAGCGGGAGGAGGGCCGACCAATGAGCAGTACTTC
CDR3aa: CSASGLAGGGPTNEQYF

abundance: NA
d_gene: NA
j_gene: TRBJ2-3
len: 14
v_gene: TRBV20-1
CDR3nt: TGCAGTGCTACCCCCCCCAGCGAGAAAGATACGCAGTATTTT
CDR3aa: CSATPPSEKDTQYF